Presented here are 23 T cell receptor beta chains from one specimen sequenced in a study of CD8+ T cells in alopecia areata. In each case, RNA was isolated and then reverse transcribed into cDNA as the sequencing template. The assay was immunoSEQ multiplex PCR, and TCRdb's table has in-frame clones only and misses some. The sample has roughly 150,000 clones, around 55% seen once. Sequencing was performed on CD4+ T cells sorted from blood. Receptor source: a human donor in good health.

This chain links TRBV5-1 with TRBJ2-1; no firm D call. The CDR3 consists of 15 residues. V was cut by 4 bases and J by 5 bases, with 16 bases left in between. From germline, CDR1 is SGHRS and CDR2 YFSETQ. DNA of the CDR3: TGCGCCAGCAGCCCCCTCTCCGGGTCGGACAATGAGCAGTTCTTC. Residues: CASSPLSGSDNEQFF.

The sample holds a few counts of this clone. The chain uses TRBV29-1 and TRBJ2-5, with 8 nucleotides matching TRBD1. Trimming cost V 4 bases and J 2 bases; bases outside gene matches: 6. Germline V CDR1 and CDR2: SQVTM, ANQGSEA. The CDR3 sequence is 14 residues long. The CDR3 nucleotides read TGCAGCGTTGGGGCAGGGGGCGGTCAAGAGACCCAGTACTTC. Translated, it gives CSVGAGGGQETQYF. The full variable domain, in which reference TRBV29-1 and TRBJ2-5 provide the parts outside the CDR3, is SAVISQKPSRDICQRGTSLTIQCQVDSQVTMMFWYRQQPGQSLTLIATANQGSEATYESGFVIDKFPISRPNLTFSTLTVSNMSPEDSSIYLCSVGAGGGQETQYFGPGTRLLVL.

This clone appeared a few times. This chain links TRBV15 with TRBJ2-7, with D uncertain. Per germline, CDR1 LNHNV and CDR2 YYDKDF (reference sequence). This CDR3 contains 13 residues. The ends were cut back, 3 bases at V and 2 bases at J, with 8 bases in the middle. In DNA form, the CDR3 reads TGTGCCACCAGCAGGGACGGTACCTACGAGCAGTACTTC. Translating it yields CATSRDGTYEQYF.

This chain connects TRBV5-6 to TRBJ2-7; 7 bases match TRBD1. Germline CDR1 is SGHDT and CDR2 is YYEEEE. Germline trimming cut 2 bases from V and 2 bases from J; bases unmatched to any gene: 7. This CDR3 comprises 15 residues. The chain's CDR3 is CASSLGQALAYEQYF. CDR3 in DNA: TGTGCCAGCAGCTTAGGACAGGCCTTGGCCTACGAGCAGTACTTC.

This clone was picked up a small number of times. The rearrangement links TRBV10-3 to TRBJ1-2; 7 nucleotides line up with TRBD1. There are 15 residues in the CDR3. Germline CDR1 and CDR2: ENHRY and SYGVKD. The V and J ends lost 3 bases and 4 bases, in that order; junction bases with no gene match: 8. The CDR3 coding sequence is TGTGCCATCAGTGAAAATCCGGGACAGTCCTATGGCTACACCTTC. Translated: CAISENPGQSYGYTF.

V gene TRBV29-1 combines with J gene TRBJ2-2; D assignment may be TRBD1 or TRBD2 (5 bases each). The CDR3 is 13 residues long. Trimming cost V 3 bases and J 6 bases, with 11 bases left between them. Germline V CDR1 and CDR2: SQVTM, ANQGSEA. CDR3 in DNA: TGCAGCGTTGACTGGGGGTTAGCCGGGGAGCTGTTTTTT. The encoded protein is CSVDWGLAGELFF.

V and J are TRBV5-4 and TRBJ2-7; a weak D match, TRBD2 (6 bases). CDR3 size: 13 residues. Per germline, CDR1 SGHNT and CDR2 YYREEE (reference sequence). The V end lost 3 bases, the J end lost 3 bases, and 10 bases lay between the germline ends. The CDR3 here is CASSSGTDYEQYF. The CDR3 DNA follows: TGTGCCAGCAGCTCCGGGACTGACTACGAGCAGTACTTC.

The chain couples TRBV10-3 to TRBJ2-1; D is unresolved. The CDR3 extends over 14 amino acids. V was cut by 0 bases and J by 8 bases, with 11 bases left in between. The germline CDR1 and CDR2 sequences are ENHRY and SYGVKD. In nucleotides, the CDR3 is TGTGCCATCAGTGAGTCGGCAGGTAGGCATGAGCAGTTCTTC. It translates to CAISESAGRHEQFF.

This clone has a handful of counts. This chain connects TRBV10-3 to TRBJ2-1; D is possibly TRBD2 (6 bases). CDR1 is ENHRY, CDR2 SYGVKD, per germline. V was pared by 4 bases and J by 4 bases, with 17 bases between. The length of the CDR3 is 16 residues. The CDR3 loop is CAISGPSEGRYNEQFF. The CDR3 nucleotides read TGTGCCATCAGTGGCCCTAGCGAAGGGAGGTACAATGAGCAGTTCTTC.

This chain's CDR3 is CSVAVQAIQYF. The DNA of the CDR3 is TGCAGCGTTGCCGTGCAAGCCATTCAGTACTTC. The chain joins TRBV29-1 to TRBJ2-4; the D is unclear. Trimming shortened V by 4 bases and J by 9 bases, and 10 bases separated the two germline ends. This CDR3 has 11 amino acids. CDR1 and CDR2 from the germline V gene are SQVTM and ANQGSEA.

V and J are TRBV5-1 and TRBJ2-7, with D possibly matching TRBD2 (5 bases). Trimming left V 1 base short and J 3 bases short, with 8 bases between. The V gene's germline CDR1 is SGHRS and CDR2 YFSETQ. The CDR3 runs 13 residues. The CDR3 sequence is CASSLLRDYEQYF. DNA for the CDR3: TGCGCCAGCAGCTTGTTGAGGGACTACGAGCAGTACTTC.

The chain employs TRBV30 and TRBJ2-1, with 11 bases aligning to TRBD1. J was trimmed by 12 bases and V by 5 bases; bases with no gene match: 6. CDR1 and CDR2 (germline): GTSNPN, SVGIG (reference sequence). This CDR3 has 12 amino acids. In DNA form, the CDR3 reads TGTGCCTGGGGGACAGGGGGTCCCTCGCAGTTCTTC. Its protein is CAWGTGGPSQFF.

This clone was recorded once. The chain joins TRBV10-3 to TRBJ2-5; 12 nucleotides agree with TRBD2. The ends lost 4 bases at V and 3 bases at J; junction bases unmatched: 21. There are 21 residues in the CDR3. Germline CDR1 reads ENHRY; CDR2 reads SYGVKD. The CDR3 DNA reads as TGTGCCATCAGTGTCGCAACCCGACTAGCGGGAGAGGTGGTACCGGAAGAGACCCAGTACTTC. It yields the protein CAISVATRLAGEVVPEETQYF.

This clone has just a few counts. The chain recombines TRBV6-1 with TRBJ2-1; possibly TRBD1 or TRBD2 for D (6 bases each). Trimming cost V 6 bases and J 7 bases, with 16 bases left between them. From germline, CDR1 is MNHNS and CDR2 SASEGT. This CDR3 has 14 residues. CDR3 coding DNA: TGTGCCAGCAGGGATGTGCAGGGGAGGAATGAGCAGTTCTTC. Protein product: CASRDVQGRNEQFF.

The V and J genes are TRBV27 and TRBJ2-2; D ambiguous. V was shortened by 2 bases and J by 7 bases, with 8 bases between the two germline ends. Germline loops: CDR1 MNHEY, CDR2 SMNVEV (reference sequence). The CDR3 runs 13 residues. In nucleotides, the CDR3 is TGTGCCAGCAGTTTAGTAGATGGCGGGGAGCTGTTTTTT. It codes for CASSLVDGGELFF.

This chain links TRBV7-9 with TRBJ1-2, with D maybe TRBD1 (5 bases). CDR3 length: 12 amino acids. The V and J ends lost 3 bases and 8 bases respectively, with 10 bases between them. Per germline, CDR1 SEHNR and CDR2 FQNEAQ (reference sequence). The CDR3 nucleotides are TGTGCCAGCAGCTTCCGGGGGGAAGGCTACACCTTC. Residues: CASSFRGEGYTF.

V gene TRBV2 combines with J gene TRBJ2-1; the match to TRBD2 covers 14 bases. Per germline, CDR1 SNHLY and CDR2 FYNNEI. V shed 9 bases, J shed 6 bases, and the junction held 4 bases outside the gene matches. The CDR3 spans 14 residues. The CDR3 reads CARGGTSGSNEQFF. In nucleotides, the CDR3 is TGTGCCAGAGGGGGGACTAGCGGGAGCAATGAGCAGTTCTTC.

V and J are TRBV28 and TRBJ1-1; 8 positions match TRBD1. CDR1 and CDR2 (germline): MDHEN, SYDVKM. The CDR3 is made up of 16 amino acids. Trimming at V came to 0 bases and at J to 7 bases, leaving 10 bases not matched to a gene. CDR3 amino acids: CASSLWGDRRSSEAFF. The CDR3 coding sequence is TGTGCCAGCAGTTTATGGGGGGACAGGCGGTCTAGTGAAGCTTTCTTT. Combining the CDR3 with reference TRBV28 and TRBJ1-1 gives the whole variable domain DVKVTQSSRYLVKRTGEKVFLECVQDMDHENMFWYRQDPGLGLRLIYFSYDVKMKEKGDIPEGYSVSREKKERFSLILESASTNQTSMYLCASSLWGDRRSSEAFFGQGTRLTVV.

This clone came up once. This chain links TRBV25-1 with TRBJ1-2, with 7 nucleotides matching TRBD1. The CDR3 sequence is 13 residues long. Trimming took 3 bases from V and 6 from J; bases not matched to a gene: 4. CDR1 and CDR2 from the germline V gene are MGHDK and SYGVNS. The CDR3 reads CASSEAGGNGYTF. The CDR3 DNA sequence: TGTGCCAGCAGTGAGGCAGGGGGGAATGGCTACACCTTC.

This rearrangement joins TRBV15 to TRBJ2-3; 7 bases line up with TRBD2. Per germline, CDR1 LNHNV and CDR2 YYDKDF (reference sequence). Germline trimming cut 9 bases from V and 2 bases from J; bases unmatched to any gene: 5. CDR3 length: 13 amino acids. This CDR3 reads CATKAGFTDTQYF. The CDR3 DNA reads as TGTGCCACAAAAGCGGGGTTCACAGATACGCAGTATTTT.

This clone has more than one count but fewer than ten. The genes are TRBV6-4 and TRBJ2-4; possible D gene TRBD2, 6 bases. Germline loops: CDR1 MRHNA, CDR2 SNTAGT. Deletions cut 0 bases from V and 6 bases from J, with 6 bases between. This CDR3 has 13 amino acids. CDR3 sequence reads: CASSDSGGNIQYF. The CDR3 region has the DNA TGTGCCAGCAGTGACTCGGGGGGAAACATTCAGTACTTC.

This clone occurred once. J is TRBJ2-6 and V is TRBV5-4; D is unclear. V was pared by 5 bases and J by 0 bases, with 9 bases between. The CDR3 has 15 amino acids. Germline V gene data show CDR1 as SGHNT and CDR2 as YYREEE (reference sequence). This CDR3 is CASSYQSSGANVLTF. CDR3 nucleotides: TGTGCCAGCAGTTACCAGAGCTCTGGGGCCAACGTCCTGACTTTC.

The chain employs TRBV5-1 and TRBJ1-2; possible D gene TRBD1, 6 bases. Looked up from germline, CDR1 is SGHRS and CDR2 is YFSETQ. This CDR3 is built from 13 residues. Trimming removed 4 bases from V and 7 bases from J, with 14 bases in between. As DNA, the CDR3 is TGCGCCAGCAGCCCCGGACAGAGAAGTGGCTACACCTTC. Translating it yields CASSPGQRSGYTF. The full variable domain, its missing parts supplied by reference TRBV5-1 and TRBJ1-2, is KAGVTQTPRYLIKTRGQQVTLSCSPISGHRSVSWYQQTPGQGLQFLFEYFSETQRNKGNFPGRFSGRQFSNSRSEMNVSTLELGDSALYLCASSPGQRSGYTFGSGTRLTVV.